This TCR beta chain comes out of a study of radiotherapy plus CTLA-4 blockade in lung cancer. Study as a whole: Objective responses were seen in over 15% of patients, disease control in around 31%. Study-wide points: Some TCR clones had been derived from tumors. These clones expanded in peripheral blood after radiotherapy plus ipilimumab.

The repertoire was sequenced with immunoSEQ multiplex PCR; TCRdb's copy has only in-frame clones and lacks some. The data show approximately 30,000 clones, over 75% seen once. Those patients who had chemo-refractory metastatic non-small-cell lung cancer were given focal radiation along with CTLA-4 blockade through ipilimumab. For this clone: Its antigen remains unidentified.

The CDR3 has 14 residues. Germline trimming cut 6 bases from V and 11 bases from J; bases unmatched to any gene: 12. Germline CDR1 and CDR2: SNHLY and FYNNEI. The V call is TRBV2, the J call TRBJ1-1, with 10 nucleotides matching TRBD1. This specimen was peripheral blood, taken from a patient treated with radiotherapy plus ipilimumab. This TCR came from a human donor with non-small cell lung cancer that progressed on radiotherapy plus ipilimumab. The CDR3 loop reads CASRPTTGGASAFF. The CDR3 nucleotides read TGTGCCAGCAGACCCACGACAGGGGGCGCATCGGCTTTCTTT.